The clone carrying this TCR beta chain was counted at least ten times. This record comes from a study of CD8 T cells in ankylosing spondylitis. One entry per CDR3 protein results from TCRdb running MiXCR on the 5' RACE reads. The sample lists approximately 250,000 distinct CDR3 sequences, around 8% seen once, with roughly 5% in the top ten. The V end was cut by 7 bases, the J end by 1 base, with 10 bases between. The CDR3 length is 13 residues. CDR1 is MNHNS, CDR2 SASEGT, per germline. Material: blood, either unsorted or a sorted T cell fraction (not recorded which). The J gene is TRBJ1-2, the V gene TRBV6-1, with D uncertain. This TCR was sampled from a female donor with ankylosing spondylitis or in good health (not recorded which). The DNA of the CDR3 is TGTGCCAGCAAGAGGGTATTTAACTATGGCTACACCTTC. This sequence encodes CASKRVFNYGYTF.